The T cell receptor (beta chain) described here comes from a study of a mutant IDH1 vaccine in newly diagnosed glioma (dated by TCRdb to about 2021). Some background on the complete study: In the chemotherapy-containing groups, vaccination started alongside temozolomide cycles, whereas in patients who had radiotherapy alone it started 4-6 weeks after radiotherapy. Of the approximately 30 treated patients, about 62% were male and 37.5% were female, and the mean age was roughly 38 years. Before enrollment, most patients had been given radiochemotherapy with temozolomide as standard therapy, while the rest had received either radiotherapy alone or temozolomide alone. Visit V12 was the week-35 safety follow-up and visit V13 was the week-47 end of study. Peripheral blood was drawn at six visits: V03 (baseline), V05, V07, V10, V12 and V13. Longitudinal TCRB deep sequencing was done for 25 treated patients, wherever samples were available for exploratory analyses.

Comment on this clone: No cognate antigen has been identified for it. No base quality values were provided; no much bigger clone lies one nucleotide off.

This specimen's time point label, interpreted: week 35, safety follow-up. Each vaccine dose, consisting of 300 ug of a 20-mer mutant IDH1 peptide in Montanide, was administered subcutaneously with topical imiquimod. Across visits V03 through V10, patients got a total of eight vaccinations, given in weeks 1, 3, 5, 7, 11, 15, 19 and 23. All donors had newly diagnosed IDH1-mutant astrocytomas of WHO grade 3 or 4 that showed loss of nuclear ATRX. The samples were drawn from NOA16, a multicentre, single-arm, open-label phase I trial in Germany that tested a mutant IDH1 peptide vaccine in humans for the first time. The DNeasy Blood and Tissue Kit was used to extract genomic DNA from EDTA blood for TCRB sequencing. Here V drops 7 bases and J drops 3 bases, and the junction holds 1 base not matched to any gene. Per the germline V gene, MRHNA is the CDR1 and SNTAGT is the CDR2. The CDR3 has 14 amino acids, counting the end cysteine and phenylalanine. Left in the record is the CDR3 DNA by itself, 42 bases read in frame from the first base.

The paper's findings and limits, for the study overall: Selection of PBMC samples for TCRB deep sequencing was based on availability. Immune responses induced by the vaccine were seen in around 93% of patients across multiple MHC alleles. Changes in the top peripheral T cell clonotypes picked up by TCRB sequencing did not appear to be linked to pseudoprogression. According to the authors, sample limitations meant that analyses of patient blood samples could not be reproduced.

Libraries were prepared through the immunoSEQ multiplex PCR assay. Following the manufacturer's protocol, the hsTCRB Kit was used to amplify rearranged TCR beta chain sequences. TCRB libraries were sequenced on an Illumina MiSeq. The authors' pipeline ran thus. Demultiplexing, trimming and gene mapping were performed with the kit vendor's proprietary platform. The table was pulled from immuneACCESS by TCRdb, which kept in-frame rearrangements only. Such tables lose some clones; where checked, under half of the loss comes from unresolved V genes, and the rest has no known cause. That table is the source of V, J and clone size, and D and trimming were worked out from the DNA. Here the sample has 55,000 to 65,000 clones; 84% occur a single time. About 4.1% of the sample goes to the ten largest clones.

The chain links TRBV6-4 with TRBJ2-2, and 11 bases in between align with TRBD2. This receptor was taken from a man aged 25 to 40 with glioma. The sample here was PBMCs, taken from a glioma patient whose treatment included an IDH1 peptide vaccine. The CDR3 protein: CASKLAGDTGELFF. The DNA sequence is TGTGCCAGCAAACTAGCGGGGGACACCGGGGAGCTGTTTTTT.